The present T cell receptor (beta chain) was sequenced within a study of Ad26.COV2.S vaccination and SARS-CoV-2 variants. Looking at the study overall: Enrolled in COV1001, the donor was in the Ad26.COV2.S trial arm, which received the vaccine.

The CDR3 spans 15 residues. In germline, CDR1 is SGDLS, CDR2 YYNGEE. V lost 4 bases and J lost 0, with 10 bases in between. Noted treatment: some 19 received Ad26.COV2.S at low or high dose, single or two shots; roughly 5 received placebo; per-sample allocation not given. The investigators took samples on day 63 after the first vaccine or placebo injection. Boston supplied an adult donor aged 18-55 years. The repertoire was sequenced with immunoSEQ multiplex PCR; TCRdb's copy has only in-frame clones and lacks some. The table has about 480,000 clones, about 83% seen once. This clone showed up just once.

The sequencing here drew on peripheral blood, taken in a trial of Ad26.COV2.S vaccine versus placebo. The receptor was isolated from a person aged 18-60 years who received the Ad26.COV2.S COVID-19 vaccine or a placebo. The gene calls are TRBV9 and TRBJ1-4; D not resolved. CDR3 coding DNA: TGTGCCAGCAGCACCACGGGAACAACTAATGAAAAACTGTTTTTT. This encodes CASSTTGTTNEKLFF.